The present TCR beta chain was sequenced within a study of CD8 T cells in Susac syndrome (dated by TCRdb to the late 2010s). Some background on the complete study: Of the Susac syndrome patients who were sequenced, more than five had clinically active disease and roughly eight were in clinical remission. Whether CD8+ T cell activation and differentiation in Susac syndrome was antigen driven was tested using repertoire sequencing. At blood withdrawal, Susac syndrome patients were either therapy-naive, taking corticosteroids (in some cases with IVIg as well), or taking IVIg alone.

The germline V gene encodes CDR1 DFQATT and CDR2 SNEGSKA (reference sequence). V is cut by 4 bases and J by 2 bases, and the space between the germline ends is 8 bases. The CDR3 sequence holds 12 residues, the cysteine and phenylalanine included. Solely the CDR3 DNA is kept, with 36 bases framed from the first base. Peripheral blood CD8+ and CD4+ T cells from healthy donors, Susac syndrome patients and multiple sclerosis patients were profiled using high-throughput TCR beta sequencing. The Susac syndrome patients fulfilled recently defined diagnostic criteria for definite or probable disease. Bulk CD8+ and CD4+ T cells were purified by magnetic negative isolation, while CD8+ TEMRA cells were enriched using FACS. Blood was drawn into EDTA tubes, processed within 24 hours, and PBMCs were isolated by density gradient centrifugation. PBMCs intended for TCR sequencing were cryopreserved in liquid nitrogen and thawed later in a water bath at 37 degrees C. A purity of at least 90% was achieved for sorted or isolated CD4+, CD8+ and CD8+ TEMRA cells.

General findings and caveats noted by the study authors: No clonal expansion was detected in the CD4+ T cell repertoire of Susac syndrome patients. The number of individuals in the TCR sequencing and HLA analysis was recognized as being relatively small.

RNA was extracted with the RNeasy kit and 0.5 to 1 ug was reverse transcribed using random hexamers. The immunoSEQ multiplex PCR assay, which covers 54 Vbeta and 13 Jbeta segments, was used to amplify TCR beta CDR3 regions. PCR amplification bias was corrected by using a synthetic template baseline for primer optimization and computational correction. The paper's data handling went like this. Reads were assigned to V, D and J genes according to IMGT and analyzed in immunoSEQ Analyzer, with only productive sequences retained. Clonality was computed as one minus Shannon entropy normalized by log2 of the number of productive unique sequences. For each patient and control, public and private clones were evaluated within the 100 most prevalent clones. Clones were defined as Susac-specific when absent from the healthy and MS cohorts, from some 1,100 published viral clones and from other ImmuneACCESS disease sequences. TCRdb reprocessing: public reads trimmed at Q25 with fastp, clones called with MiXCR, in-frame beta chains kept. Rows matching on CDR3 protein sequence are summarized as one entry with the most common DNA and genes. V and J calls and clone size were set by TCRdb, not the authors. The sample table records 150,000 or so distinct CDR3 sequences; over 90% of these occur just once. 0.14% of the sample comes from the top ten.

Remarks on this clonotype: No antigen is known for it. Per-nucleotide qualities are absent, and no much larger clonotype sits a single base away.

Input material: CD4+ T cells from PBMCs. The chain links TRBV20-1 with TRBJ1-2, with the D gene not confidently named. The receptor was isolated from a human donor with Susac syndrome. The DNA reads TGCAGTGCTATTGGAGGGAACTATGGCTACACCTTC. It specifies CSAIGGNYGYTF.